Ten or more counts support the clone carrying this T cell receptor (beta chain). The antigen is undetermined. These data come from a study of CD8 T cells in ankylosing spondylitis. In germline, CDR1 is MNHNS, CDR2 SASEGT. The CDR3 runs to 14 residues. Trimming cost V 2 bases and J 3 bases, with 10 bases left between them. By quantitative 5'-RACE with molecular barcodes, the TCR beta libraries were made. TCRdb called the 5' RACE reads again in MiXCR, with one record for every CDR3 protein. The sample records about 44,000 distinct CDR3 sequences, approximately 10% being singletons. General study results and limits: CD8+ disease-linked clones were present at relatively low frequencies in blood. Prior work had noted some motif variants in reactive arthritis blood and synovial fluid. What appeared characteristic of ankylosing spondylitis blood was a TCR beta motif of about eight highly homologous variants.

The chain uses TRBV6-1 and TRBJ1-1; D not certain. Material: blood, either unsorted or a sorted T cell fraction (not recorded which). This TCR derives from a male donor with ankylosing spondylitis or in good health (not recorded which). In DNA, the CDR3 is TGTGCCAGCAGTGAACGGAAAGCGGACACTGAAGCTTTCTTT. Translating it yields CASSERKADTEAFF.